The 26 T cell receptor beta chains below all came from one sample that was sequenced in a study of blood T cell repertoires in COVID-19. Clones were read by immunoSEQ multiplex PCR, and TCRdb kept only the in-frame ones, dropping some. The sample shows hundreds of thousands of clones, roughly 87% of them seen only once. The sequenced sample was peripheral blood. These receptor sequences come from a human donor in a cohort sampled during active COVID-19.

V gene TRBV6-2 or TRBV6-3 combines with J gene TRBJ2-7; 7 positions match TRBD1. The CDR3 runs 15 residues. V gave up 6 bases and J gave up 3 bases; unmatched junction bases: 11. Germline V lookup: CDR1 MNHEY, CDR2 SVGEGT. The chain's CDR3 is CASSVPGGRDYEQYF. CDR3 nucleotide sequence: TGTGCCAGCAGCGTTCCAGGGGGACGGGACTACGAGCAGTACTTC.

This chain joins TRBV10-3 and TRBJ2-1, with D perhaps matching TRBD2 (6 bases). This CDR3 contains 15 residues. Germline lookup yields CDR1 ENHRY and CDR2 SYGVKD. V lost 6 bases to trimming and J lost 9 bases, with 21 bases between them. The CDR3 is CAIRTLALQDGEQFF. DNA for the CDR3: TGTGCCATCAGGACACTAGCCCTCCAGGACGGTGAGCAGTTCTTC.

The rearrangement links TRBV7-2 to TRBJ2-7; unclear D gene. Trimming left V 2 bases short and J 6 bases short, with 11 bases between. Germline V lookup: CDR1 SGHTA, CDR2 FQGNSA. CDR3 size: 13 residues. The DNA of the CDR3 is TGTGCCAGCAGCTTACGACTGGTCTCCGAGCAGTACTTC. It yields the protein CASSLRLVSEQYF.

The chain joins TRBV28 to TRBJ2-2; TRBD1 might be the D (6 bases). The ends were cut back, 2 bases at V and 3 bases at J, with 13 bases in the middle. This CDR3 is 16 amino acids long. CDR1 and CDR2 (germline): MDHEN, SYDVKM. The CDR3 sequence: CASSLVTGLDTGELFF. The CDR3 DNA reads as TGTGCCAGCAGTTTAGTTACAGGGTTGGACACCGGGGAGCTGTTTTTT.

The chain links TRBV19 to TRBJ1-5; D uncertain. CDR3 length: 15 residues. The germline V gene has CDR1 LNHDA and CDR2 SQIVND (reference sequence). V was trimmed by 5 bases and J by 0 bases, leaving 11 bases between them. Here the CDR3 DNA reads TGTGCCAGTAGTCGTCTTGGGCATAGCAATCAGCCCCAGCATTTT. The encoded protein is CASSRLGHSNQPQHF.

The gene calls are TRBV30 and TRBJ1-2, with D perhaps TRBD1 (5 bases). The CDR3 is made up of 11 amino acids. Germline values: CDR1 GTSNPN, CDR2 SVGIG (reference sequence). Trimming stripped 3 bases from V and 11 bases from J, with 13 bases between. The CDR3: CAWSLDSLYTF. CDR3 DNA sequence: TGTGCCTGGAGCCTTGACAGTCTATACACCTTC.

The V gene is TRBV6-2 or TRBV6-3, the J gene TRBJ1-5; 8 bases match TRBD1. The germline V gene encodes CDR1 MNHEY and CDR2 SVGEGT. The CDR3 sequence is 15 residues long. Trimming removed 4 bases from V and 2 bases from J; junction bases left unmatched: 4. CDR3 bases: TGTGCCAGCAGTTTCCAGGGACAGGGCAATCAGCCCCAGCATTTT. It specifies CASSFQGQGNQPQHF.

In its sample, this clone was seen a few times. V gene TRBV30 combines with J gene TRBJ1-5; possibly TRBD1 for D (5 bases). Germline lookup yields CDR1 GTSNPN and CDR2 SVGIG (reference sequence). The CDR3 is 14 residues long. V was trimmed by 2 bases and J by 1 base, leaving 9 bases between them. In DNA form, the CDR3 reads TGTGCCTGGAGTATAGGGGTGAGCAATCAGCCCCAGCATTTT. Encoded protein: CAWSIGVSNQPQHF.

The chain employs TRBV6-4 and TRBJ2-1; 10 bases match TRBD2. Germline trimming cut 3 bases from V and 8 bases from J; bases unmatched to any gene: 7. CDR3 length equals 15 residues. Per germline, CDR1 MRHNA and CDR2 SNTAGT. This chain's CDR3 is CASSEMASGSYEQFF. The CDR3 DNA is TGTGCCAGCAGTGAAATGGCTAGCGGGAGCTATGAGCAGTTCTTC.

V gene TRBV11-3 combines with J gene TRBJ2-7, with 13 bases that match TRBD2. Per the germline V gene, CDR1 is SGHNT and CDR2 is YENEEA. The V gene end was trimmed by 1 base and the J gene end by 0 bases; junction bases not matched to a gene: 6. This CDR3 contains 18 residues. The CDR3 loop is CASSLGGLAGVSSYEQYF. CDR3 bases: TGTGCCAGCAGCTTAGGTGGACTAGCGGGAGTGAGCTCCTACGAGCAGTACTTC.

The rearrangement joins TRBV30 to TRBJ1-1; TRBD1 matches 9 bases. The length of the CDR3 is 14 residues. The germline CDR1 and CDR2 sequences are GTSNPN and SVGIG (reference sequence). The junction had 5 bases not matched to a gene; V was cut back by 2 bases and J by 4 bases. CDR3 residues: CAWSSGQGTTEAFF. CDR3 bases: TGTGCCTGGAGTTCGGGACAGGGAACCACTGAAGCTTTCTTT.

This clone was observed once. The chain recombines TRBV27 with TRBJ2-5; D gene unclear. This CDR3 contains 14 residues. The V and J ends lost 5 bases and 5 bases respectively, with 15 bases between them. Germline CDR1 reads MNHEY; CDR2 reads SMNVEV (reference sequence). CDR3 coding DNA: TGTGCCAGCAGTGAGCACCGACCCGGGGAGACCCAGTACTTC. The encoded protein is CASSEHRPGETQYF.

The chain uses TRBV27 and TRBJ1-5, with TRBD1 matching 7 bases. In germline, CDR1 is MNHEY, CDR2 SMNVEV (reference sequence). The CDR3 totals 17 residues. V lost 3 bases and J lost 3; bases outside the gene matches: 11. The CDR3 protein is CASSFSGQSLSNQPQHF. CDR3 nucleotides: TGTGCCAGCAGTTTCTCGGGACAGTCCCTCTCCAATCAGCCCCAGCATTTT.

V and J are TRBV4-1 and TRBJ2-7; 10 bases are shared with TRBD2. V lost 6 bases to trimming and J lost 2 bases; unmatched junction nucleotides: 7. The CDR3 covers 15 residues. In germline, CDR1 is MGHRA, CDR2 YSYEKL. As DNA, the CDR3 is TGCGCCAGCAGTCCGGGACTAGCGAATCCCTACGAGCAGTACTTC. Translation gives CASSPGLANPYEQYF.

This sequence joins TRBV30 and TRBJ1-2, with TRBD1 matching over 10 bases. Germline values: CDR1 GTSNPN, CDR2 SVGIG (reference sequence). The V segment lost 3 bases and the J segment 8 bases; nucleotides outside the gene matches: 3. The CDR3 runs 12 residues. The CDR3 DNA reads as TGTGCCTGGAGGGGGACAGGGGTCGGCTACACCTTC. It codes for CAWRGTGVGYTF.

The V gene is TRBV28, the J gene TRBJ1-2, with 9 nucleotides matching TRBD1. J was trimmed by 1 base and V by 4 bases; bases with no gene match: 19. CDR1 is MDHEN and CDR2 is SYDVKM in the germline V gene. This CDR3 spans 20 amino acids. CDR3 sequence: CASSSSIAGTGPPRNYGYTF. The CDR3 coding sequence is TGTGCCAGCAGTTCCTCAATTGCCGGGACAGGGCCACCCCGTAACTATGGCTACACCTTC.

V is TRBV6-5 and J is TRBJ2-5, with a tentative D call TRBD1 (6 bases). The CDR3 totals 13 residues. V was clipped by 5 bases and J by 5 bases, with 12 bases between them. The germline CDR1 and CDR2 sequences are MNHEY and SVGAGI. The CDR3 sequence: CASSQGSRETQYF. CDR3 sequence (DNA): TGTGCCAGCAGTCAGGGGAGCAGGGAGACCCAGTACTTC.

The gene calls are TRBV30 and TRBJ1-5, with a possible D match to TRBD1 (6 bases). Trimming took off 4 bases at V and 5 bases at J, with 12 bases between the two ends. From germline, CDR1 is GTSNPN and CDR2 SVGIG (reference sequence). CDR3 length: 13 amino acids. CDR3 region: CAWTQGGDQPQHF. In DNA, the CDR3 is TGTGCCTGGACACAGGGAGGGGATCAGCCCCAGCATTTT.

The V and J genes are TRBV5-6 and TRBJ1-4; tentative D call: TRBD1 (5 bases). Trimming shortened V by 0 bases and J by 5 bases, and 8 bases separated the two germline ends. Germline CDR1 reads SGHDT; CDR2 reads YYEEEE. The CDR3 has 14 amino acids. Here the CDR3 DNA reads TGTGCCAGCAGCTTGGTGGGGGGAAATGAAAAACTGTTTTTT. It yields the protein CASSLVGGNEKLFF.

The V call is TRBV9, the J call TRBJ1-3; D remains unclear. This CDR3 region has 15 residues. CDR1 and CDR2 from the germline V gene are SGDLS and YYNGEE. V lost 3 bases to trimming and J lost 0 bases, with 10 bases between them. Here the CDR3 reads CASSADGNSGNTIYF. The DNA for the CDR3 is TGTGCCAGCAGCGCCGACGGGAACTCTGGAAACACCATATATTTT.

The DNA for the CDR3 is TGTGCCAGCAGTAACGACAGGGCCGGTGGCTACACCTTC. It encodes CASSNDRAGGYTF. This chain joins TRBV6-2 or TRBV6-3 and TRBJ1-2; 7 nucleotides align to TRBD1. V lost 5 bases to trimming and J lost 7 bases; unmatched junction nucleotides: 7. The CDR3 is 13 amino acids. Looked up from germline, CDR1 is MNHEY and CDR2 is SVGEGT.

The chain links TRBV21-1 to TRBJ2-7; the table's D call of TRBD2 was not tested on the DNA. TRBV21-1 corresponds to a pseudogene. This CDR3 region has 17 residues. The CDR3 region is CASSKALSRTGSYEQYF. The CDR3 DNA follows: TGTGCCAGCAGCAAAGCGCTTTCGAGGACTGGCTCCTACGAGCAGTACTTC.

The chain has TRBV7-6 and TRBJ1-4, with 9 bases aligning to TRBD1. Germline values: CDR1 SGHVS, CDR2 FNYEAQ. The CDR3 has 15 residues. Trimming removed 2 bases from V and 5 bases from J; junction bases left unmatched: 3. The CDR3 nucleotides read TGTGCCAGCAGCTTATTGGACAGGGGCAATGAAAAACTGTTTTTT. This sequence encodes CASSLLDRGNEKLFF.

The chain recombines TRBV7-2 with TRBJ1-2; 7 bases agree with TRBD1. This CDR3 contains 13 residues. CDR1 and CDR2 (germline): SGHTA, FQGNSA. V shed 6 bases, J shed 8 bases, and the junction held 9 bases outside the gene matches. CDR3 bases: TGTGCCAGCAGTCAAAACAGGGGAGTGGGCTACACCTTC. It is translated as CASSQNRGVGYTF.

CDR3 DNA: TGTGCCAGCAGTTATGGAGGTCTCAGCTCCTACGAGCAGTACTTC. The encoded protein is CASSYGGLSSYEQYF. V usage is TRBV6-2 or TRBV6-3 and J usage is TRBJ2-7; D is perhaps TRBD2 (5 bases). Germline CDR1 and CDR2: MNHEY and SVGEGT. V lost 3 bases and J lost 0, with 12 bases in between. The CDR3 extends over 15 amino acids.

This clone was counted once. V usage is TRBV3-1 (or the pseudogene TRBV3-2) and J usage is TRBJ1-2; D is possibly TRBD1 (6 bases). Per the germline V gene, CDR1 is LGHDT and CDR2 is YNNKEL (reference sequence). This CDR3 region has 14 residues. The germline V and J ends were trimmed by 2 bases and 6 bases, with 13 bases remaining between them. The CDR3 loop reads CASSQIWQGHGYTF. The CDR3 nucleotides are TGTGCCAGCAGCCAAATATGGCAGGGGCATGGCTACACCTTC.